The 26 T cell receptor beta chains below all came from one sample that was sequenced in a study of blood T cell repertoires in COVID-19. Assay: immunoSEQ multiplex PCR; the TCRdb copy retains only in-frame clones and omits some. The sample contains hundreds of thousands of clones, around 87% of which appear only once. Sequences were obtained from peripheral blood. The source of these receptors is a man in his sixties who had recovered from COVID-19.

This clone was seen more than once but under ten times. The chain is built from TRBV12-5 and TRBJ1-6, with D tentatively TRBD1 (6 bases). Trimming cost V 6 bases and J 1 base, with 13 bases left between them. This CDR3 has 16 residues. The germline CDR1 and CDR2 sequences are LGHNT and FRNRAP. CDR3 residues: CASGLLQGSYNSPLHF. In nucleotides, the CDR3 is TGTGCTAGTGGACTATTACAGGGTTCCTATAATTCACCCCTCCACTTT. Full variable domain (remainder filled in from reference TRBV12-5 and TRBJ1-6): DARVTQTPRHKVTEMGQEVTMRCQPILGHNTVFWYRQTMMQGLELLAYFRNRAPLDDSGMPKDRFSAEMPDATLATLKIQPSEPRDSAVYFCASGLLQGSYNSPLHFGNGTRLTVT.

This clone is a singleton in its sample. The chain uses TRBV11-2 and TRBJ2-4, with D possibly TRBD2 on 6 matching bases. This CDR3 spans 17 amino acids. The V gene's germline CDR1 is SGHAT and CDR2 FQNNGV. V lost 5 bases, J lost 0 bases, and 17 bases lay in between. The CDR3 protein is CASSPRDEEGAKNIQYF. The CDR3 DNA reads TGTGCCAGCAGCCCCCGGGACGAGGAGGGAGCCAAAAACATTCAGTACTTC.

The chain has TRBV6-5 and TRBJ2-7; 14 bases are shared with TRBD2. CDR1 MNHEY and CDR2 SVGAGI come from the germline V gene. V was pared by 0 bases and J by 4 bases, with 2 bases of the junction left unmatched. CDR3 size: 16 residues. Here the CDR3 reads CASSYSGLAGGYEQYF. CDR3 DNA: TGTGCCAGCAGTTACTCAGGACTAGCGGGGGGTTACGAGCAGTACTTC.

V gene TRBV30 combines with J gene TRBJ2-7; 8 positions agree with TRBD1. The CDR3 is 15 residues long. The germline gives CDR1 GTSNPN, CDR2 SVGIG (reference sequence). Trimming at V came to 3 bases and at J to 6 bases, leaving 13 bases not matched to a gene. The CDR3 DNA sequence: TGTGCCTGGAGCCCCTGGGGCAGGGGGCGAGGCGAGCAGTACGTC. This sequence encodes CAWSPWGRGRGEQYV.

V and J are TRBV11-2 and TRBJ2-1, with 8 bases matching TRBD2. The ends lost 1 base at V and 5 bases at J; junction bases unmatched: 7. This CDR3 has 16 amino acids. The germline V gene has CDR1 SGHAT and CDR2 FQNNGV. DNA of the CDR3: TGTGCCAGCAGCTTAGTTGGCGGGGGGTTCGACAATGAGCAGTTCTTC. It translates to CASSLVGGGFDNEQFF.

V and J are TRBV10-1 and TRBJ2-3; D gene ambiguous. The CDR3 loop spans 14 amino acids. Germline loops: CDR1 WNHNN, CDR2 SYGVQD (reference sequence). The V end lost 3 bases, the J end lost 2 bases, and 9 bases lay between the germline ends. This CDR3 is CASSDRAPTDTQYF. The CDR3, as DNA: TGCGCCAGCAGTGATAGAGCCCCCACAGATACGCAGTATTTT.

Here the CDR3 DNA reads TGTGCCACCAGCAGAGATCTAGGACTTCACACCGGGGAGCTGTTTTTT. The encoded protein is CATSRDLGLHTGELFF. This sequence joins TRBV15 and TRBJ2-2; D is possibly TRBD2 (5 bases). With 0 bases removed from V and 3 bases from J, the gap between germline ends came to 11 bases. The CDR3 is made up of 16 amino acids. In germline, CDR1 is LNHNV, CDR2 YYDKDF (reference sequence).

V usage is TRBV10-3 and J usage is TRBJ1-6; weak D call: TRBD1 (5 bases). Germline V CDR1 and CDR2: ENHRY, SYGVKD. The V end lost 2 bases, the J end lost 7 bases, and 12 bases lay between the germline ends. The CDR3 length is 15 residues. The CDR3 spells CAISEQQGTNSPLHF. The CDR3 DNA sequence: TGTGCCATCAGTGAGCAGCAGGGCACAAATTCACCCCTCCACTTT.

The rearrangement joins TRBV18 to TRBJ2-7, with a weak D call TRBD1 (5 bases). Trimming took 1 base from V and 2 from J, leaving 6 bases between them. Germline V gene sequence: CDR1 KGHSH, CDR2 LQKENI. The CDR3 consists of 13 residues. CDR3 in amino acids: CASSPRGPYEQYF. The DNA of the CDR3 is TGTGCCAGCTCACCACGGGGCCCCTACGAGCAGTACTTC.

The chain carries TRBV4-2 and TRBJ2-1, with D perhaps matching TRBD2 (6 bases). This CDR3 contains 15 residues. Trimming pared 1 base from V and 5 bases from J, leaving 12 bases between. Germline assignment: CDR1 LGHNA and CDR2 YNFKEQ. DNA for the CDR3: TGTGCCAGCAGCCAAGTTTCGGGGACTCACAATGAGCAGTTCTTC. Translated, it gives CASSQVSGTHNEQFF.

V gene TRBV5-1 combines with J gene TRBJ2-7, with D possibly TRBD1 on 6 matching bases. Trimming cost V 4 bases and J 0 bases, with 11 bases left between them. Germline loops: CDR1 SGHRS, CDR2 YFSETQ. CDR3 length: 14 amino acids. Written as DNA, the CDR3 is TGCGCCAGCAGCCCCGACAGGAGCTCCTACGAGCAGTACGTC. This encodes CASSPDRSSYEQYV.

The rearrangement links TRBV6-5 to TRBJ1-2; D may be TRBD1 (6 bases). Trimming removed 1 base from V and 4 bases from J, with 7 bases in between. Germline loops: CDR1 MNHEY, CDR2 SVGAGI. This CDR3 contains 13 residues. CDR3 in amino acids: CASSYFRGYGYTF. DNA of the CDR3: TGTGCCAGCAGTTACTTCAGGGGCTATGGCTACACCTTC.

The chain is built from TRBV30 and TRBJ2-5; tentative D call: TRBD2 (8 bases). CDR1 is GTSNPN and CDR2 is SVGIG in the germline V gene (reference sequence). Trimming left V 2 bases short and J 2 bases short, with 12 bases between. This CDR3 is 14 amino acids long. CDR3 nucleotides: TGTGCCTGGAGTCGGGGGGGACAGCAAGAGACCCAGTACTTC. Residues: CAWSRGGQQETQYF.

This chain uses TRBV10-3 with TRBJ1-5, with 7 bases lining up with TRBD1. Trimming at V came to 5 bases and at J to 4 bases, leaving 5 bases not matched to a gene. This CDR3 region has 14 residues. Germline V CDR1 and CDR2: ENHRY, SYGVKD. The CDR3 DNA sequence: TGTGCCATCAGTCAGGGGGGCGGTAATCAGCCCCAGCATTTT. Translated: CAISQGGGNQPQHF.

This clone was detected only once. This sequence joins TRBV27 and TRBJ1-6; D is possibly TRBD1 (6 bases). Germline lookup yields CDR1 MNHEY and CDR2 SMNVEV (reference sequence). With 2 bases removed from V and 8 bases from J, the gap between germline ends came to 13 bases. The CDR3 extends over 15 amino acids. The DNA of the CDR3 is TGTGCCAGCAGTTTAAACAGGGCTGAGTATTCACCCCTCCACTTT. Translated: CASSLNRAEYSPLHF.

The rearrangement joins TRBV6-5 to TRBJ1-6; D unresolved. V dropped 10 bases and J dropped 10 bases, with 14 bases sitting between them. This CDR3 spans 12 amino acids. Germline CDR1 MNHEY, CDR2 SVGAGI. The CDR3 DNA reads as TGTGCCATCGGGCCGCGGGGATCACCCCTCCACTTT. Protein product: CAIGPRGSPLHF.

The J gene is TRBJ1-1, the V gene TRBV9; a weak D match, TRBD1 (5 bases). This CDR3 is 14 amino acids long. Trimming took 5 bases from V and 1 from J, leaving 12 bases between them. Germline V gene sequence: CDR1 SGDLS, CDR2 YYNGEE. CDR3 loop: CASRDLTENTEAFF. The CDR3 region has the DNA TGTGCCAGCAGAGACCTGACAGAGAACACTGAAGCTTTCTTT. Drawing the rest from reference TRBV9 and TRBJ1-1, the complete variable domain is DSGVTQTPKHLITATGQRVTLRCSPRSGDLSVYWYQQSLDQGLQFLIQYYNGEERAKGNILERFSAQQFPDLHSELNLSSLELGDSALYFCASRDLTENTEAFFGQGTRLTVV.

This chain links TRBV3-1 (or the pseudogene TRBV3-2) with TRBJ2-5; 7 positions agree with TRBD1. Germline values: CDR1 LGHDT, CDR2 YNNKEL (reference sequence). Unmatched junction bases numbered 4, after V lost 8 bases and J lost 4 bases. This CDR3 has 12 amino acids. The CDR3 sequence is CASRNRGETQYF. CDR3 sequence (DNA): TGTGCCAGCCGGAACAGGGGAGAGACCCAGTACTTC.

The chain employs TRBV3-1 (or the pseudogene TRBV3-2) and TRBJ1-6; 7 bases map to TRBD1. The germline gives CDR1 LGHDT, CDR2 YNNKEL (reference sequence). This CDR3 contains 14 residues. Trimming at V came to 1 base and at J to 9 bases, leaving 3 bases not matched to a gene. CDR3 protein: CASSQVTGVSPLHF. The CDR3 coding sequence is TGTGCCAGCAGCCAAGTAACAGGGGTTTCACCCCTCCACTTT.

This clone was found a few times. V gene TRBV19 combines with J gene TRBJ2-3; TRBD2 might be the D (7 bases). Deletions cut 1 base from V and 10 bases from J, with 9 bases between. Germline values: CDR1 LNHDA, CDR2 SQIVND (reference sequence). The CDR3 sequence is 12 residues long. The DNA for the CDR3 is TGTGCCAGTAGTATAGGGGGGGGGCCGCAGTATTTT. Translated: CASSIGGGPQYF.

The chain links TRBV19 to TRBJ2-4; 9 nucleotides agree with TRBD1. With V trimmed by 3 bases and J by 0 bases, 6 bases remained unmatched. Germline assignment: CDR1 LNHDA and CDR2 SQIVND (reference sequence). The CDR3 consists of 17 residues. Written as DNA, the CDR3 is TGTGCCAGTAGTATGGGGGAGGACAGGGGAGCCAAAAACATTCAGTACTTC. Translation gives CASSMGEDRGAKNIQYF.

The chain combines TRBV6-5 with TRBJ2-1; D ambiguous. The CDR3 is 13 residues long. Germline V CDR1 and CDR2: MNHEY, SVGAGI. Trimming removed 7 bases from V and 1 base from J, with 8 bases in between. CDR3 loop: CASILTSYNEQFF. CDR3 DNA: TGTGCCAGCATCCTGACTTCCTACAATGAGCAGTTCTTC.

The chain uses TRBV28 and TRBJ2-3; TRBD2 might be the D (6 bases). The germline V gene encodes CDR1 MDHEN and CDR2 SYDVKM. V gave up 8 bases and J gave up 3 bases, with 18 bases separating them. The CDR3 runs 15 residues. In nucleotides, the CDR3 is TGTGCCAGCGTTCCCCCAGCGGGTGGAACAGATACGCAGTATTTT. It specifies CASVPPAGGTDTQYF.

The chain is built from TRBV15 and TRBJ2-7; 10 positions match TRBD2. The germline gives CDR1 LNHNV, CDR2 YYDKDF (reference sequence). The CDR3 spans 15 residues. V lost 1 base and J lost 5; bases outside the gene matches: 5. The CDR3 spells CATSRGRTSGDEQYF. CDR3 DNA: TGTGCCACCAGCAGAGGCAGGACTAGCGGAGACGAGCAGTACTTC.

This clone was seen a few times. The CDR3 region has the DNA TGTGCCAGCTCACCAAGCGGACAGGGTAGATCACCCCTCCACTTT. Protein sequence: CASSPSGQGRSPLHF. The chain uses TRBV18 and TRBJ1-6; TRBD1 matches 8 bases. The CDR3 spans 15 residues. V shed 2 bases and J 10 bases; nucleotides not matched to a gene: 7. Per the germline V gene, CDR1 is KGHSH and CDR2 is LQKENI. The whole variable domain, filled in from reference TRBV18 and TRBJ1-6, reads NAGVMQNPRHLVRRRGQEARLRCSPMKGHSHVYWYRQLPEEGLKFMVYLQKENIIDESGMPKERFSAEFPKEGPSILRIQQVVRGDSAAYFCASSPSGQGRSPLHFGNGTRLTVT.

The CDR3 nucleotides read TGTGCCATGTCAGCCCAGACAGGGCAATATGGCTACACCTTC. Encoded protein: CAMSAQTGQYGYTF. This chain uses TRBV7-9 with TRBJ1-2; 7 bases match TRBD1. The length of the CDR3 is 14 residues. Germline lookup yields CDR1 SEHNR and CDR2 FQNEAQ (reference sequence). J gave up 5 bases and V 10 bases, and 13 bases lay outside the gene matches.